A single sample gave rise to the 28 T cell receptor beta chains below, sequenced in a study of cytomegalovirus exposure and HLA in healthy donors (dated by TCRdb to 2015 to 2018). The method was the immunoSEQ multiplex PCR assay. In its TCRdb copy, this immuneACCESS table keeps in-frame sequences only and misses some clones. Where compared with another copy, unresolved V genes explain less than half of these, and the others have no known cause. This sample comprises about 130,000 clones, 85% to 90% of them detected only once. Around 5.9% of the sample is taken by the ten largest. Sequenced: PBMCs. The source of these receptors is a woman aged 30 to 39 in good health and CMV-seropositive.

This chain connects TRBV28 to TRBJ2-7, with 8 bases lining up with TRBD2. The CDR3 is made up of 15 amino acids. Trimming removed 6 bases from V and 3 bases from J; junction bases left unmatched: 10. Germline assignment: CDR1 MDHEN and CDR2 SYDVKM. DNA of the CDR3: TGTGCCAGCAGCACGGGGGGGACGGCGAGCTACGAGCAGTACTTC. Protein product: CASSTGGTASYEQYF.

The rearrangement uses TRBV5-4 and TRBJ1-2; D not certain. The germline CDR1 and CDR2 sequences are SGHNT and YYREEE (reference sequence). The CDR3 has 11 residues. Trimming took 5 bases from V and 8 from J, leaving 10 bases between them. The CDR3 coding sequence is TGTGCCAGCAGTCGGGAGGACGGCTACACCTTC. This translates into CASSREDGYTF.

The chain carries TRBV25-1 and TRBJ2-2; possibly TRBD2 for D (6 bases). V was trimmed by 5 bases and J by 5 bases, leaving 15 bases between them. From germline, CDR1 is MGHDK and CDR2 SYGVNS. This CDR3 spans 15 amino acids. CDR3 sequence: CASSPEREATGELFF. The CDR3 DNA reads TGTGCCAGCAGTCCCGAAAGGGAGGCGACCGGGGAGCTGTTTTTT.

This clone was seen only once. The chain has TRBV5-1 and TRBJ2-3; 11 nucleotides agree with TRBD2. The V gene end was trimmed by 2 bases and the J gene end by 1 base; junction bases not matched to a gene: 12. Per the germline V gene, CDR1 is SGHRS and CDR2 is YFSETQ. This CDR3 is built from 19 residues. CDR3 nucleotide sequence: TGCGCCAGCAGCTTCTCAACCGGGACTAGCGGTGTGGGCACAGATACGCAGTATTTT. Translating gives CASSFSTGTSGVGTDTQYF.

The rearrangement uses TRBV27 and TRBJ1-6; unclear D gene. Germline V gene data show CDR1 as MNHEY and CDR2 as SMNVEV (reference sequence). V was cut by 3 bases and J by 9 bases, with 12 bases left in between. The CDR3 covers 14 residues. CDR3 protein: CASSLGLGSSPLHF. The CDR3 bases are TGTGCCAGCAGTTTGGGGTTAGGGAGTTCACCCCTCCACTTT.

The J gene is TRBJ2-3, the V gene TRBV6-5; 12 nucleotides line up with TRBD2. This CDR3 has 15 amino acids. J gave up 6 bases and V 5 bases, and 6 bases lay outside the gene matches. CDR1 MNHEY and CDR2 SVGAGI come from the germline V gene. The CDR3 DNA follows: TGTGCCAGCAGTCCTAGCGGGGGGGCCGGGGATACGCAGTATTTT. It is translated as CASSPSGGAGDTQYF.

The J gene is TRBJ2-7, the V gene TRBV4-1; possible D gene TRBD1, 6 bases. Germline CDR1 is MGHRA and CDR2 is YSYEKL. The CDR3 has 16 amino acids. The germline V and J ends were trimmed by 1 base and 6 bases, with 19 bases remaining between them. The CDR3 DNA reads TGCGCCAGCAGCCAAGGGGGGTCGGCCAGGGGCAGCGAGCAGTACTTC. It yields the protein CASSQGGSARGSEQYF.

V usage is TRBV5-6 and J usage is TRBJ2-4; maybe TRBD1 (6 bases). The CDR3 totals 15 residues. V lost 5 bases and J 2 bases, leaving 14 bases between the germline ends. Germline CDR1 SGHDT, CDR2 YYEEEE. This chain's CDR3 is CASSSTGTTKNIQYF. The CDR3 nucleotides are TGTGCCAGCAGTTCTACCGGGACAACCAAAAACATTCAGTACTTC.

This chain connects TRBV6-6 to TRBJ1-2; 8 bases match TRBD1. This CDR3 region has 12 residues. V shed 6 bases and J 9 bases; nucleotides not matched to a gene: 6. Germline V gene data show CDR1 as MNHNY and CDR2 as SVGAGI (reference sequence). Here the CDR3 reads CASSRTGISYTF. CDR3 in DNA: TGTGCCAGCAGCCGGACAGGGATCAGCTACACCTTC.

The chain uses TRBV9 and TRBJ1-2; TRBD1 aligns across 9 bases. J lost 4 bases, V lost 0 bases, and 10 bases had no gene match. The CDR3 is 17 residues long. Germline V gives CDR1 SGDLS, CDR2 YYNGEE. For the CDR3, the DNA is TGTGCCAGCAGCGTAGAGGAACACAGGGGGCCCCCCTATGGCTACACCTTC. Encoded protein: CASSVEEHRGPPYGYTF. Supplemented by reference TRBV9 and TRBJ1-2, the full variable domain reads DSGVTQTPKHLITATGQRVTLRCSPRSGDLSVYWYQQSLDQGLQFLIQYYNGEERAKGNILERFSAQQFPDLHSELNLSSLELGDSALYFCASSVEEHRGPPYGYTFGSGTRLTVV.

This clone appeared once. J is TRBJ2-1 and V is TRBV15; 7 bases line up with TRBD2. The CDR3 length is 15 residues. In germline, CDR1 is LNHNV, CDR2 YYDKDF (reference sequence). Trimming at V came to 5 bases and at J to 6 bases, leaving 10 bases not matched to a gene. The CDR3 sequence is CATSSGRGVGNEQFF. The CDR3 DNA reads as TGTGCCACCAGCTCAGGTCGGGGGGTGGGCAATGAGCAGTTCTTC.

This clone was seen once. The gene calls are TRBV6-5 and TRBJ1-5; D remains unclear. Trimming left V 6 bases short and J 2 bases short, with 8 bases between. The CDR3 contains 13 residues. Looked up from germline, CDR1 is MNHEY and CDR2 is SVGAGI. The CDR3 bases are TGTGCCAGCAGAGGTGGGCGCAATCAGCCCCAGCATTTT. The encoded protein is CASRGGRNQPQHF.

V is TRBV5-1 and J is TRBJ2-5; 10 nucleotides match TRBD2. CDR3 size: 15 residues. Germline-derived CDR1 and CDR2 are SGHRS and YFSETQ. V lost 1 base to trimming and J lost 3 bases; unmatched junction nucleotides: 3. In DNA form, the CDR3 reads TGCGCCAGCAGCTTGACCGGGACTAGCGAAGAGACCCAGTACTTC. Translation: CASSLTGTSEETQYF. Full variable domain (rest looked up from reference TRBV5-1 and TRBJ2-5): KAGVTQTPRYLIKTRGQQVTLSCSPISGHRSVSWYQQTPGQGLQFLFEYFSETQRNKGNFPGRFSGRQFSNSRSEMNVSTLELGDSALYLCASSLTGTSEETQYFGPGTRLLVL.

This sequence joins TRBV19 and TRBJ1-5, with 8 bases identical to TRBD1. The CDR3 runs 13 residues. The V and J ends lost 5 bases and 7 bases, in that order; junction bases with no gene match: 4. Germline V gene data show CDR1 as LNHDA and CDR2 as SQIVND (reference sequence). In DNA, the CDR3 is TGTGCCAGTAGTGGGACAGGCCACCAGCCCCAGCATTTT. It yields the protein CASSGTGHQPQHF.

V is TRBV11-2 and J is TRBJ1-5; the D is unclear. The V end was cut by 1 base, the J end by 10 bases, with 8 bases between. CDR3 length equals 12 residues. Per germline, CDR1 SGHAT and CDR2 FQNNGV. The CDR3 protein is CASSLGAGPQHF. The CDR3 DNA sequence: TGTGCCAGCAGCTTAGGAGCAGGTCCCCAGCATTTT.

CDR3 nucleotide sequence: TGCAGCGTTGAAGAGGCGTCAGGGATCCAAGAGACCCAGTACTTC. Its protein product is CSVEEASGIQETQYF. The chain carries TRBV29-1 and TRBJ2-5; D is perhaps TRBD1 (5 bases). The V and J ends lost 0 bases and 1 base respectively, with 12 bases between them. Germline CDR1 SQVTM, CDR2 ANQGSEA. The CDR3 has 15 amino acids.

The chain has TRBV18 and TRBJ2-6, with 10 bases matching TRBD2. This CDR3 is built from 18 residues. Germline V CDR1 and CDR2: KGHSH, LQKENI. Trimming removed 3 bases from V and 0 bases from J; junction bases left unmatched: 5. The CDR3 sequence: CASSPQRGGLSGANVLTF. The CDR3 nucleotides are TGTGCCAGCTCACCTCAGCGGGGGGGCCTCTCTGGGGCCAACGTCCTGACTTTC. Variable domain in full (rest from reference TRBV18 and TRBJ2-6): NAGVMQNPRHLVRRRGQEARLRCSPMKGHSHVYWYRQLPEEGLKFMVYLQKENIIDESGMPKERFSAEFPKEGPSILRIQQVVRGDSAAYFCASSPQRGGLSGANVLTFGAGSRLTVL.

This chain uses TRBV28 with TRBJ2-2, with 9 bases matching TRBD2. The J segment lost 3 bases and the V segment lost 4 bases, leaving 6 bases of the junction unmatched. The CDR3 spans 16 residues. Per germline, CDR1 MDHEN and CDR2 SYDVKM. CDR3 residues: CASSSRGGPYTGELFF. CDR3 sequence (DNA): TGTGCCAGCAGTTCGCGGGGGGGACCGTACACCGGGGAGCTGTTTTTT.

The chain uses TRBV5-6 and TRBJ1-1; 8 bases align to TRBD1. In germline, CDR1 is SGHDT, CDR2 YYEEEE. The CDR3 extends over 16 amino acids. The V and J ends lost 1 base and 4 bases, in that order; junction bases with no gene match: 9. Here the CDR3 reads CASSLSQGAGATEAFF. The CDR3 DNA reads TGTGCCAGCAGCTTGAGCCAGGGGGCAGGGGCCACTGAAGCTTTCTTT. Combining the CDR3 with reference TRBV5-6 and TRBJ1-1 gives the whole variable domain DAGVTQSPTHLIKTRGQQVTLRCSPKSGHDTVSWYQQALGQGPQFIFQYYEEEERQRGNFPDRFSGHQFPNYSSELNVNALLLGDSALYLCASSLSQGAGATEAFFGQGTRLTVV.

V gene TRBV9 combines with J gene TRBJ2-2; 12 nucleotides align to TRBD2. The ends lost 4 bases at V and 6 bases at J; junction bases unmatched: 10. The CDR3 totals 17 residues. Germline lookup yields CDR1 SGDLS and CDR2 YYNGEE. CDR3 DNA sequence: TGTGCCAGCAGCCCAGGGGCTAGCGGGGGGGCTGCCGGGGAGCTGTTTTTT. Translating it yields CASSPGASGGAAGELFF.

The rearrangement uses TRBV9 and TRBJ2-2, with 8 bases aligning to TRBD2. Trimming took 4 bases from V and 0 from J; bases not matched to a gene: 8. The CDR3 spans 17 residues. Germline CDR1 reads SGDLS; CDR2 reads YYNGEE. The CDR3 coding sequence is TGTGCCAGCAGCTCCCCGGGGGGGTTCGCGAACACCGGGGAGCTGTTTTTT. Its translation: CASSSPGGFANTGELFF. The full variable domain, rest sourced from reference TRBV9 and TRBJ2-2, is DSGVTQTPKHLITATGQRVTLRCSPRSGDLSVYWYQQSLDQGLQFLIQYYNGEERAKGNILERFSAQQFPDLHSELNLSSLELGDSALYFCASSSPGGFANTGELFFGEGSRLTVL.

The chain employs TRBV7-9 and TRBJ2-7; 8 positions agree with TRBD1. Trimming cost V 1 base and J 2 bases; bases outside gene matches: 7. Germline V CDR1 and CDR2: SEHNR, FQNEAQ (reference sequence). The length of the CDR3 is 16 residues. The DNA of the CDR3 is TGTGCCAGCAGCTTAGGCCCGGGACAGGATACCTACGAGCAGTACTTC. Its translation: CASSLGPGQDTYEQYF.

V is TRBV5-5 and J is TRBJ2-3; tentatively, D is TRBD2 (6 bases). Trimming stripped 3 bases from V and 2 bases from J, with 22 bases between. The CDR3 length is 18 residues. Per germline, CDR1 SGHKS and CDR2 YYEKEE (reference sequence). CDR3 in amino acids: CASSSPILALALTDTQYF. DNA for the CDR3: TGTGCCAGCAGCTCACCCATCCTGGCTCTAGCGCTCACAGATACGCAGTATTTT.

This clone is a singleton in its sample. The V call is TRBV5-1, the J call TRBJ2-5; possible D gene TRBD2, 5 bases. Trimming took off 1 base at V and 5 bases at J, with 15 bases between the two ends. There are 15 residues in the CDR3. The germline V gene has CDR1 SGHRS and CDR2 YFSETQ. CDR3 in DNA: TGCGCCAGCAGCTTGCAGTCCCCCGGGGTGGAGACCCAGTACTTC. Its protein product is CASSLQSPGVETQYF.

This chain uses TRBV11-2 with TRBJ1-4; D is possibly TRBD1 (5 bases). CDR3 length: 14 residues. The germline V and J ends were trimmed by 4 bases and 4 bases, with 10 bases remaining between them. Germline CDR1 SGHAT, CDR2 FQNNGV. CDR3: CASSSRVLNEKLFF. Written as DNA, the CDR3 is TGTGCCAGCAGCTCCAGGGTTCTTAATGAAAAACTGTTTTTT.

The V call is TRBV19, the J call TRBJ2-7; 9 bases match TRBD1. Germline CDR1 is LNHDA and CDR2 is SQIVND (reference sequence). The CDR3 has 14 residues. V was clipped by 5 bases and J by 3 bases; unmatched bases: 5. CDR3 nucleotide sequence: TGTGCCAGTAGTGCCGGGACAGGGCACTACGAGCAGTACTTC. Its translation is CASSAGTGHYEQYF.

The chain joins TRBV28 to TRBJ2-2, with 11 bases fitting TRBD2. The CDR3 has 16 residues. Germline V gene lookup returns CDR1 MDHEN and CDR2 SYDVKM. The trim removed 5 bases at V and 4 bases at J, leaving 6 bases unmatched. The CDR3 region is CASSPVAGGGTGELFF. The CDR3 DNA reads as TGTGCCAGCAGTCCAGTAGCGGGAGGGGGCACCGGGGAGCTGTTTTTT.

The V call is TRBV4-1, the J call TRBJ2-1; D is undetermined. The CDR3 spans 12 residues. Germline lookup yields CDR1 MGHRA and CDR2 YSYEKL. V lost 1 base and J 14 bases, leaving 12 bases between the germline ends. DNA of the CDR3: TGCGCCAGCAGCCAAGGTTCCAGGATCAAGTTCTTC. This translates into CASSQGSRIKFF.